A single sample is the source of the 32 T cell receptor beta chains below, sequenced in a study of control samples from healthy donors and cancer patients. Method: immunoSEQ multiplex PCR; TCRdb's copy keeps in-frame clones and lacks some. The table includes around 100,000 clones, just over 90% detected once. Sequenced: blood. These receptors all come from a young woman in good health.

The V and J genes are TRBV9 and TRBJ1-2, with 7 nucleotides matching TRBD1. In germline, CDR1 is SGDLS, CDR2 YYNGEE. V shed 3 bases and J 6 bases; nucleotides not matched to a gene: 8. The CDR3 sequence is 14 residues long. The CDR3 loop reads CASSDSDRSDGYTF. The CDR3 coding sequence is TGTGCCAGCAGCGATTCGGACAGGTCGGATGGCTACACCTTC.

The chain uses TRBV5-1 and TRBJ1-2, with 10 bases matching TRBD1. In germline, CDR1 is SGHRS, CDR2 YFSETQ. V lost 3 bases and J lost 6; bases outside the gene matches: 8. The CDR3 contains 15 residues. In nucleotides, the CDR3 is TGCGCCAGCAGCTATACGAGGACAGGGGGGAATGGCTACACCTTC. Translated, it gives CASSYTRTGGNGYTF.

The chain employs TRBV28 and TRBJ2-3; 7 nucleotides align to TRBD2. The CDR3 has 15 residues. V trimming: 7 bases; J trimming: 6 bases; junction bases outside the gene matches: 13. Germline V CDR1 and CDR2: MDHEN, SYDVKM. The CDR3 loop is CASTATSRVIDTQYF. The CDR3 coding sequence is TGTGCCAGCACCGCGACTAGCAGAGTCATCGATACGCAGTATTTT.

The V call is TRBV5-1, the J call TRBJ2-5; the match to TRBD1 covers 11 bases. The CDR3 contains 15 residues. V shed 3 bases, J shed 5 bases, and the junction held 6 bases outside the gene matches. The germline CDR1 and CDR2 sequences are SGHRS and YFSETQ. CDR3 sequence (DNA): TGCGCCAGCAGCTCGGGACAGGGGGTAATGGAGACCCAGTACTTC. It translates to CASSSGQGVMETQYF.

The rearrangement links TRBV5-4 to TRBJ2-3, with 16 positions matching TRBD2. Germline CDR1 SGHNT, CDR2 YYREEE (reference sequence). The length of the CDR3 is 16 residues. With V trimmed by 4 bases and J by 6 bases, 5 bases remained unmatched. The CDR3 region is CASSQGLAGGPDTQYF. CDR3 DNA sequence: TGTGCCAGCAGCCAGGGACTAGCGGGGGGGCCGGATACGCAGTATTTT. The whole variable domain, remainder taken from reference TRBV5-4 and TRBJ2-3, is ETGVTQSPTHLIKTRGQQVTLRCSSQSGHNTVSWYQQALGQGPQFIFQYYREEENGRGNFPPRFSGLQFPNYSSELNVNALELDDSALYLCASSQGLAGGPDTQYFGPGTRLTVL.

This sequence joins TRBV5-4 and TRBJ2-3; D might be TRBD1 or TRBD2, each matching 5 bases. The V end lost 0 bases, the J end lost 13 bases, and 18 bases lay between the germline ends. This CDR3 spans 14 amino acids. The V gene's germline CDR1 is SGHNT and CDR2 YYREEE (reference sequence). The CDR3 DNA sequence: TGTGCCAGCAGCTTGGGTTGGGACCGCACATATGAGTATTTT. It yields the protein CASSLGWDRTYEYF.

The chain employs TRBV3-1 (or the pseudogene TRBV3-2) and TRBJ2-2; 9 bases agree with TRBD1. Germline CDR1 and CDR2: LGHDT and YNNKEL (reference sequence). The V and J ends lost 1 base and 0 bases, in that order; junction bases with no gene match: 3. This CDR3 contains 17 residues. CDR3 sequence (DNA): TGTGCCAGCAGCCAAGGAGGACAGGGGCCGAACACCGGGGAGCTGTTTTTT. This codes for CASSQGGQGPNTGELFF.

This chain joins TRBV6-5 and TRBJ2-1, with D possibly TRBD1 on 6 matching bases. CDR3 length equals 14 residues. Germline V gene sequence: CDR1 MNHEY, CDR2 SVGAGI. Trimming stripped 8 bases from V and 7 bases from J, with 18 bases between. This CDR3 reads CASSTGLRLNEQFF. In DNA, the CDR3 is TGTGCCAGCTCCACAGGGTTACGTTTGAATGAGCAGTTCTTC.

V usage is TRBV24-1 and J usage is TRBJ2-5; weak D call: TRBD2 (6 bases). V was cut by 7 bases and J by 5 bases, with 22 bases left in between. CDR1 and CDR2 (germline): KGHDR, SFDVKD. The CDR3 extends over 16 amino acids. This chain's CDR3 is CATSRGLGLVEETQYF. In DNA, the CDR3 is TGTGCCACCAGCCGGGGGTTAGGGTTGGTGGAGGAGACCCAGTACTTC.

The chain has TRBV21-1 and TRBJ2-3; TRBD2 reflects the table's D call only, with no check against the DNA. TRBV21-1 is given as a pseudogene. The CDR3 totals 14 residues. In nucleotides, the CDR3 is TGTGCCAGCAGCAATCGGGGGGCTGCAGATACGCAGTATTTT. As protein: CASSNRGAADTQYF.

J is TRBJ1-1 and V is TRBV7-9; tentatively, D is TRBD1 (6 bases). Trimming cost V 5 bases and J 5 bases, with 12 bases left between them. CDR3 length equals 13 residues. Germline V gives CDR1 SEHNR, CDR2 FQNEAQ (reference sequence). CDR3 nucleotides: TGTGCCAGCAGCCAACAGGGAGAGACTGAAGCTTTCTTT. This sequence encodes CASSQQGETEAFF.

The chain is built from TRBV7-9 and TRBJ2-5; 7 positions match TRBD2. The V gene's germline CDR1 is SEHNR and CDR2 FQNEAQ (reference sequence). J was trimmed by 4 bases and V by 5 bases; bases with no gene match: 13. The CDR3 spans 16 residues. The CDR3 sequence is CASSPPVGGGGETQYF. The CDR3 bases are TGTGCCAGCAGCCCCCCGGTCGGCGGCGGGGGAGAGACCCAGTACTTC.

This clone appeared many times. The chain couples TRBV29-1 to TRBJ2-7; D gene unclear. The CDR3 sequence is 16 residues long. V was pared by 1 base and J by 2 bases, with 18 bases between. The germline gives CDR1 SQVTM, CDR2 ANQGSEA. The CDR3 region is CSVEGATTSKTYEQYF. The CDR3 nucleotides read TGCAGCGTTGAAGGTGCCACCACATCCAAAACCTACGAGCAGTACTTC.

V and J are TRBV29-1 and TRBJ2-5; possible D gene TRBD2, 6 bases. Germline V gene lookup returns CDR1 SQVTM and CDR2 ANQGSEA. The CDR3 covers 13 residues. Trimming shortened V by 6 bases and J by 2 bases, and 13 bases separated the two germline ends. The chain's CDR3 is CSVERTTQETQYF. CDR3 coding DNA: TGCAGCGTGGAAAGGACTACTCAAGAGACCCAGTACTTC.

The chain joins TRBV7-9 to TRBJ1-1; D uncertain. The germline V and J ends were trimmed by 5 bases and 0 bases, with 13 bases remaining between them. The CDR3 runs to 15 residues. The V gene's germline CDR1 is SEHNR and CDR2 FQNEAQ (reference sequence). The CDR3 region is CASSTRGLMNTEAFF. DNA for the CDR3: TGTGCCAGCAGCACCCGAGGGCTCATGAACACTGAAGCTTTCTTT.

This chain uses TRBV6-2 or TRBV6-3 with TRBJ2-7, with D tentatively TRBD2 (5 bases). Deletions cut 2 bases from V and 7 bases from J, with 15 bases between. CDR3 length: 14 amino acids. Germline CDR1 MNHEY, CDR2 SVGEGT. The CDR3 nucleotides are TGTGCCAGCAGTTACAAGAGGGAGCGCAGGGAGCAGTACTTC. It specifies CASSYKRERREQYF.

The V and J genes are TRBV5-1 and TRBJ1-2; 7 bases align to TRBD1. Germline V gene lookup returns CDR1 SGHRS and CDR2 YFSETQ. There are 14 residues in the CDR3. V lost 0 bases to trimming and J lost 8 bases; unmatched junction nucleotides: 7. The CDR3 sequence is CASSLEVGQIGYTF. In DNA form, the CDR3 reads TGCGCCAGCAGCTTGGAGGTGGGACAGATCGGCTACACCTTC.

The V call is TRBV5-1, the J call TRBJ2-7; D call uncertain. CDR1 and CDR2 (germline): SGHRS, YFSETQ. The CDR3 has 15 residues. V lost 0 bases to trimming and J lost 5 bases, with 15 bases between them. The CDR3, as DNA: TGCGCCAGCAGCTTGGGACCTGAATTTTCCCACGAGCAGTACTTC. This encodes CASSLGPEFSHEQYF.

The CDR3 reads CASSFKKGSNQPQHF. Here the CDR3 DNA reads TGTGCCAGCAGCTTTAAAAAAGGGAGCAATCAGCCCCAGCATTTT. This chain links TRBV7-8 with TRBJ1-5; D uncertain. Germline values: CDR1 SGHVS, CDR2 FQNEAQ. V was cut by 3 bases and J by 1 base, with 10 bases left in between. The CDR3 consists of 15 residues.

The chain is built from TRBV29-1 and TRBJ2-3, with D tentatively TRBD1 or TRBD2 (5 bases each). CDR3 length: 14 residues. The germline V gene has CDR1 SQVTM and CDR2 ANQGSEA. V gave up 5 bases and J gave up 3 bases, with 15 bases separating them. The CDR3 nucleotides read TGCAGCGTTCAGGCGTCAGGGAGAACAGATACGCAGTATTTT. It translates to CSVQASGRTDTQYF.

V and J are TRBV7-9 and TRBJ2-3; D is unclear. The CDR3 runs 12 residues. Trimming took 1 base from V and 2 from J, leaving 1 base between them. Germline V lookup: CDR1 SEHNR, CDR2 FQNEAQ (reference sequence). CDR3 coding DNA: TGTGCCAGCAGCTTAGACACAGATACGCAGTATTTT. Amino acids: CASSLDTDTQYF.

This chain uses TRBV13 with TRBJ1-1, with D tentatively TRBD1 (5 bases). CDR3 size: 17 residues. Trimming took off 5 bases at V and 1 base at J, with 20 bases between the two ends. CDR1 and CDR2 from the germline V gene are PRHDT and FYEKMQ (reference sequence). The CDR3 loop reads CASSRMGWGIENTEAFF. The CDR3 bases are TGTGCCAGCAGCCGGATGGGGTGGGGCATCGAGAACACTGAAGCTTTCTTT. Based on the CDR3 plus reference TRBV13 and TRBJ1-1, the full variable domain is AAGVIQSPRHLIKEKRETATLKCYPIPRHDTVYWYQQGPGQDPQFLISFYEKMQSDKGSIPDRFSAQQFSDYHSELNMSSLELGDSALYFCASSRMGWGIENTEAFFGQGTRLTVV.

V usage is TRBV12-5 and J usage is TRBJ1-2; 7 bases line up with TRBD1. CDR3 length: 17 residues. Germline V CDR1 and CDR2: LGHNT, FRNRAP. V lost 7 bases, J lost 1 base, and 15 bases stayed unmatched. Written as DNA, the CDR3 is TGTGCTAGTGCCTCCTTAGTTTTGGGACAGAGTAACTATGGCTACACCTTC. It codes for CASASLVLGQSNYGYTF.

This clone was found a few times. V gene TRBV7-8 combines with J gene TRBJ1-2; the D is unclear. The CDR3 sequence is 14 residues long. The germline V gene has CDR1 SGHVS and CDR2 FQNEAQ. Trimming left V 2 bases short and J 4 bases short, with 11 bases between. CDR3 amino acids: CASSLPSDIYGYTF. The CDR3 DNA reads TGTGCCAGCAGCTTACCTTCAGACATCTATGGCTACACCTTC.

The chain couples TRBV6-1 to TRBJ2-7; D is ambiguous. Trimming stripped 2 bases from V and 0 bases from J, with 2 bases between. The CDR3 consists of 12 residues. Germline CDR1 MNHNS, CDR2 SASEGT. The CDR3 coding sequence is TGTGCCAGCAGTGAACTCTCCTACGAGCAGTACTTC. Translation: CASSELSYEQYF.

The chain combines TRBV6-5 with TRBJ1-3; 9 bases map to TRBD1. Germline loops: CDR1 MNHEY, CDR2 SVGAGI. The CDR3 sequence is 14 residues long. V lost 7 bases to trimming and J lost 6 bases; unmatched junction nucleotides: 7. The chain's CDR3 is CASNFGTGINTIYF. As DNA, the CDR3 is TGTGCCAGCAACTTCGGGACAGGGATAAACACCATATATTTT.

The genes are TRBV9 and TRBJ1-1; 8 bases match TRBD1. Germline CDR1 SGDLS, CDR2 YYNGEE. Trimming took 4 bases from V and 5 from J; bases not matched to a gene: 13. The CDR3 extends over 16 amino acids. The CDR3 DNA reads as TGTGCCAGCAGCCTAGGGACAGGCTCTGCCTGGACTGAAGCTTTCTTT. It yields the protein CASSLGTGSAWTEAFF.

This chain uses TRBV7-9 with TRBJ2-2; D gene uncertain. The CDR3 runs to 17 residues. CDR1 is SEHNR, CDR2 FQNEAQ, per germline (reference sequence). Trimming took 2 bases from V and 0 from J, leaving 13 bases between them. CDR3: CASSLLVTGTNTGELFF. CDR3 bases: TGTGCCAGCAGCTTATTAGTCACCGGTACGAACACCGGGGAGCTGTTTTTT.

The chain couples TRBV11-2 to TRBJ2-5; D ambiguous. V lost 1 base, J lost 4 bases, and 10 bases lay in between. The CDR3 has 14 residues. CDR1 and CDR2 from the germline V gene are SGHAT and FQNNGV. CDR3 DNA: TGTGCCAGCAGCTTAGCGGGTGTAGTAGAGACCCAGTACTTC. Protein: CASSLAGVVETQYF.

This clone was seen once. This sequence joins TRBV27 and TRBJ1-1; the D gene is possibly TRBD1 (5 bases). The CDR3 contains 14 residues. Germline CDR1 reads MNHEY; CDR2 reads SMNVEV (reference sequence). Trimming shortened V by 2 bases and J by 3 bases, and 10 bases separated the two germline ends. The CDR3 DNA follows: TGTGCCAGCAGTTTAATGATGGGGGACACTGAAGCTTTCTTT. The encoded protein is CASSLMMGDTEAFF.

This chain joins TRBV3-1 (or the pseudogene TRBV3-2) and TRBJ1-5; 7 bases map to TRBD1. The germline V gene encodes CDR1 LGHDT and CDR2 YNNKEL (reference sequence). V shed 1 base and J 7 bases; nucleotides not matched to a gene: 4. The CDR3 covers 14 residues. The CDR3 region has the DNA TGTGCCAGCAGCCAAGGGGCCAGGGGGCAGCCCCAGCATTTT. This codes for CASSQGARGQPQHF.

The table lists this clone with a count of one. This CDR3 is CASSTQSGGGNEQFF. As DNA, the CDR3 is TGTGCCAGTAGTACACAAAGCGGGGGGGGCAATGAGCAGTTCTTC. The chain has TRBV19 and TRBJ2-1; 10 bases agree with TRBD2. CDR3 length: 15 residues. The germline gives CDR1 LNHDA, CDR2 SQIVND (reference sequence). The ends lost 4 bases at V and 6 bases at J; junction bases unmatched: 6.